The 14 T cell receptor beta chains below come from one sample, sequenced in a study of blood T cell repertoires in COVID-19. Using immunoSEQ multiplex PCR, the repertoire was profiled, and TCRdb retains in-frame clones only, with some absent. The repertoire holds 150,000 to 160,000 clones, roughly 84% seen once, with roughly 12% in the top ten. Material: peripheral blood. The receptor set was obtained from a woman aged 55-70 years with COVID-19, enrolled during active disease.

V and J are TRBV14 and TRBJ2-7; TRBD2 matches 13 bases. The CDR3 covers 17 residues. Germline V gene sequence: CDR1 SGHDN, CDR2 FVKESK. Trimming at V came to 2 bases and at J to 3 bases, leaving 7 bases not matched to a gene. CDR3 sequence (DNA): TGTGCCAGCAGCCAAAAACCCGGACTAGCGGGAGTCTACGAGCAGTACTTC. This encodes CASSQKPGLAGVYEQYF. Full variable domain (outside the CDR3, taken from reference TRBV14 and TRBJ2-7): EAGVTQFPSHSVIEKGQTVTLRCDPISGHDNLYWYRRVMGKEIKFLLHFVKESKQDESGMPNNRFLAERTGGTYSTLKVQPAELEDSGVYFCASSQKPGLAGVYEQYFGPGTRLTVT.

This clone came up a few times. The chain carries TRBV6-5 and TRBJ2-7; perhaps TRBD2 as D (5 bases). The germline CDR1 and CDR2 sequences are MNHEY and SVGAGI. V lost 7 bases to trimming and J lost 2 bases, with 15 bases between them. CDR3 length equals 14 residues. CDR3 protein: CASNSDYPPYEQYV. The DNA of the CDR3 is TGTGCCAGCAATTCAGACTACCCCCCCTACGAGCAGTACGTC.

This chain links TRBV10-3 with TRBJ1-5, with 11 bases aligning to TRBD1. Looked up from germline, CDR1 is ENHRY and CDR2 is SYGVKD. CDR3 size: 16 residues. Trimming removed 5 bases from V and 6 bases from J; junction bases left unmatched: 9. This CDR3 reads CAISSGTGGFFQPQHF. The CDR3 DNA sequence: TGTGCCATCAGTTCCGGGACAGGGGGGTTTTTTCAGCCCCAGCATTTT.

The rearrangement uses TRBV19 and TRBJ2-3; 9 bases fit TRBD1. The V gene end was trimmed by 6 bases and the J gene end by 5 bases; junction bases not matched to a gene: 6. The germline V gene has CDR1 LNHDA and CDR2 SQIVND (reference sequence). This CDR3 spans 14 amino acids. This CDR3 reads CASSPGQGGDTQYF. The CDR3 region has the DNA TGTGCCAGTAGCCCGGGACAGGGAGGAGATACGCAGTATTTT.

This chain uses TRBV18 with TRBJ1-2, with TRBD1 as a possible D gene (5 bases). Germline-derived CDR1 and CDR2 are KGHSH and LQKENI. This CDR3 contains 16 residues. The V end was cut by 0 bases, the J end by 4 bases, with 15 bases between. CDR3 DNA: TGTGCCAGCTCACCACCTCTAGGAACAGGCTTCTATGGCTACACCTTC. Its protein is CASSPPLGTGFYGYTF.

In the case of this clone: The junction departs from germline at one end; a sequencing error may be responsible. The chain couples TRBV7-9 to TRBJ2-2, with 10 bases matching TRBD2. CDR1 and CDR2 from the germline V gene are SEHNR and FQNEAQ (reference sequence). CDR3 length: 16 amino acids. The CDR3 here is CASTLASGSGGGELFF. As DNA, the CDR3 is TGTGCCAGCACCTTAGCTAGCGGGAGTGGTGGCGGGGAGCTGTTTTTT.

This chain connects TRBV18 to TRBJ1-1; the match to TRBD1 covers 8 bases. CDR1 is KGHSH and CDR2 is LQKENI in the germline V gene. This CDR3 is built from 15 residues. V gave up 1 base and J gave up 3 bases; unmatched junction bases: 4. CDR3 nucleotides: TGTGCCAGCTCACCACGAGGACAGGGTGACACTGAAGCTTTCTTT. Its protein is CASSPRGQGDTEAFF.

This chain joins TRBV7-8 and TRBJ1-5; the D is unclear. V lost 1 base, J lost 3 bases, and 16 bases lay in between. CDR3 length: 17 amino acids. Germline-derived CDR1 and CDR2 are SGHVS and FQNEAQ. As DNA, the CDR3 is TGTGCCAGCAGCTTAGTAAACGGCTATGAGGACAATCAGCCCCAGCATTTT. Translation gives CASSLVNGYEDNQPQHF.

This clone was recorded once. The chain employs TRBV7-9 and TRBJ1-6, with 10 positions matching TRBD1. The CDR3 consists of 15 residues. Germline CDR1 reads SEHNR; CDR2 reads FQNEAQ (reference sequence). V shed 5 bases, J shed 6 bases, and the junction held 4 bases outside the gene matches. CDR3 loop: CASSSRQGANSPLHF. The DNA of the CDR3 is TGTGCCAGCAGCAGCAGACAGGGGGCTAATTCACCCCTCCACTTT.

The chain combines TRBV30 with TRBJ1-5; possible D gene TRBD1, 5 bases. V was trimmed by 2 bases and J by 1 base, leaving 12 bases between them. Germline V lookup: CDR1 GTSNPN, CDR2 SVGIG (reference sequence). This CDR3 contains 15 residues. In DNA form, the CDR3 reads TGTGCCTGGAGTCGGGGCGCGGGGAGCAATCAGCCCCAGCATTTT. This codes for CAWSRGAGSNQPQHF.

The chain couples TRBV5-1 to TRBJ2-3, with D uncertain. Germline CDR1 SGHRS, CDR2 YFSETQ. This CDR3 spans 14 amino acids. The V end was cut by 1 base, the J end by 0 bases, with 6 bases between. The CDR3 sequence is CASSLPSSTDTQYF. In DNA form, the CDR3 reads TGCGCCAGCAGCTTGCCCAGTAGCACAGATACGCAGTATTTT.

The table lists this clone with a count of one. This chain links TRBV25-1 with TRBJ1-4, with 7 nucleotides matching TRBD1. The V gene end was trimmed by 1 base and the J gene end by 5 bases; junction bases not matched to a gene: 4. The length of the CDR3 is 15 residues. CDR1 is MGHDK, CDR2 SYGVNS, per germline. CDR3 coding DNA: TGTGCCAGCAGTGAATTTATAGGGGGCAATGAAAAACTGTTTTTT. Translated, it gives CASSEFIGGNEKLFF.

The chain recombines TRBV2 with TRBJ1-6, with a weak D call TRBD1 (5 bases). CDR1 is SNHLY and CDR2 is FYNNEI in the germline V gene. Between the trimmed V and J ends, which lost 6 bases and 6 bases, there was a span of 12 bases. The CDR3 is made up of 14 amino acids. CDR3 amino acids: CASSTQGFNSPLHF. The CDR3 coding sequence is TGTGCCAGCAGCACCCAGGGTTTTAATTCACCCCTCCACTTT.

V is TRBV6-5 and J is TRBJ2-3, with TRBD2 matching over 8 bases. Germline V gene lookup returns CDR1 MNHEY and CDR2 SVGAGI. The V gene end was trimmed by 1 base and the J gene end by 1 base; junction bases not matched to a gene: 1. This CDR3 has 15 amino acids. The CDR3 sequence is CASSYLAGRTDTQYF. For the CDR3, the DNA is TGTGCCAGCAGTTACTTAGCGGGACGCACAGATACGCAGTATTTT.